The 31 T cell receptor beta chains below were found in one sample sequenced in a study of PD-1 blockade in classical Hodgkin lymphoma. Sequencing was performed with immunoSEQ multiplex PCR; in TCRdb, only in-frame clones are kept and a portion is missing. The sample contains approximately 20,000 clones, about 80% of which appear only once. Indicated time point: cycle 4 day 1 (C4D1), after around six weeks of nivolumab. Each patient relapsed following autologous stem cell transplantation, and prior brentuximab vedotin exposure differed. The sequenced sample was peripheral blood mononuclear cells (PBMCs), obtained before the fourth cycle of nivolumab. The origin of the receptors is a human donor with classical Hodgkin lymphoma.

CDR3 sequence: CASSLEAGGSSGANVLTF. The CDR3 region has the DNA TGTGCCAGCAGCTTAGAGGCGGGAGGGAGCTCTGGGGCCAACGTCCTGACTTTC. The chain combines TRBV11-3 with TRBJ2-6, with 9 bases fitting TRBD2. V lost 0 bases and J lost 0; bases outside the gene matches: 3. This CDR3 has 18 residues. The germline V gene has CDR1 SGHNT and CDR2 YENEEA. Combining the CDR3 with reference TRBV11-3 and TRBJ2-6 gives the whole variable domain EAGVVQSPRYKIIEKKQPVAFWCNPISGHNTLYWYLQNLGQGPELLIRYENEEAVDDSQLPKDRFSAERLKGVDSTLKIQPAELGDSAVYLCASSLEAGGSSGANVLTFGAGSRLTVL.

This clone was detected a few times. V gene TRBV10-3 combines with J gene TRBJ2-2; D possibly corresponds to TRBD1 (5 bases). The V and J ends lost 7 bases and 1 base respectively, with 10 bases between them. Germline V gene sequence: CDR1 ENHRY, CDR2 SYGVKD. The CDR3 consists of 14 residues. CDR3: CAITGHLNTGELFF. Here the CDR3 DNA reads TGTGCCATCACCGGACATCTGAACACCGGGGAGCTGTTTTTT.

This clone was picked up one time. This chain links TRBV20-1 with TRBJ2-7; a possible D gene is TRBD2 (5 bases). CDR1 is DFQATT and CDR2 is SNEGSKA in the germline V gene (reference sequence). The CDR3 spans 11 residues. V lost 5 bases, J lost 4 bases, and 9 bases lay in between. CDR3 protein: CSAEDSYEQYF. Here the CDR3 DNA reads TGCAGTGCTGAGGACTCTTACGAGCAGTACTTC.

V and J are TRBV2 and TRBJ2-6; TRBD2 aligns across 14 bases. After removal of 5 bases from V and 0 bases from J, the junction contained 15 bases not matched to a gene. CDR1 is SNHLY and CDR2 is FYNNEI in the germline V gene. The CDR3 contains 22 residues. The CDR3 bases are TGTGCCAGCAGTCTACCGGGACTAGCGGGAGAGATTAGGACCTCTGGGGCCAACGTCCTGACTTTC. Translated, it gives CASSLPGLAGEIRTSGANVLTF.

This clone was counted a single time. The chain joins TRBV21-1 to TRBJ2-4. TRBV21-1 is assigned pseudogene status. CDR3 size: 14 residues. CDR3 sequence (DNA): TGTGCCGGATCCTCGTCGGTAGCCAAAAACATTCAGTACTTC. It encodes CAGSSSVAKNIQYF.

The chain has TRBV19 and TRBJ1-5; 9 nucleotides agree with TRBD1. CDR1 is LNHDA, CDR2 SQIVND, per germline (reference sequence). V shed 6 bases and J 3 bases; nucleotides not matched to a gene: 6. The CDR3 is made up of 15 amino acids. The CDR3 sequence is CASRETGGVNQPQHF. The CDR3 DNA is TGTGCCAGTAGGGAGACAGGGGGTGTCAATCAGCCCCAGCATTTT.

This chain joins TRBV6-1 and TRBJ2-7; TRBD2 matches at 9 bases. This CDR3 comprises 14 residues. The V gene's germline CDR1 is MNHNS and CDR2 SASEGT. Trimming took 5 bases from V and 3 from J; bases not matched to a gene: 5. The CDR3 DNA sequence: TGTGCCAGCAGTCCCGGGACTAGCATCTACGAGCAGTACTTC. Translating it yields CASSPGTSIYEQYF.

This rearrangement joins TRBV7-9 to TRBJ2-3; 10 bases fit TRBD2. Looked up from germline, CDR1 is SEHNR and CDR2 is FQNEAQ (reference sequence). The V gene end was trimmed by 11 bases and the J gene end by 6 bases; junction bases not matched to a gene: 11. The CDR3 has 14 amino acids. As DNA, the CDR3 is TGTGCCGGATATTTAGCGGGAGGTTCGGATACGCAGTATTTT. It yields the protein CAGYLAGGSDTQYF.

The table lists this clone with a few counts. The chain uses TRBV30 and TRBJ2-1; the D gene is possibly TRBD2 (6 bases). Germline V gene data show CDR1 as GTSNPN and CDR2 as SVGIG (reference sequence). Trimming left V 5 bases short and J 5 bases short, with 10 bases between. The CDR3 contains 12 residues. Here the CDR3 reads CAWGGRHNEQFF. The CDR3 DNA follows: TGTGCCTGGGGGGGGAGACACAATGAGCAGTTCTTC.

The V gene is TRBV4-2, the J gene TRBJ2-7; D is ambiguous. Germline V gene sequence: CDR1 LGHNA, CDR2 YNFKEQ. V was shortened by 3 bases and J by 3 bases, with 6 bases between the two germline ends. The CDR3 is made up of 12 amino acids. This CDR3 reads CASSQVNYEQYF. In DNA, the CDR3 is TGTGCCAGCAGCCAGGTGAACTACGAGCAGTACTTC.

The chain is built from TRBV29-1 and TRBJ2-5; maybe TRBD1 (6 bases). The V gene's germline CDR1 is SQVTM and CDR2 ANQGSEA. The V gene lost 6 bases and the J gene lost 0 bases, with 11 bases spanning the gap. This CDR3 has 13 amino acids. CDR3 region: CSVERDNQETQYF. The DNA of the CDR3 is TGCAGCGTCGAACGGGACAACCAAGAGACCCAGTACTTC.

This clone was detected a few times. The rearrangement links TRBV10-3 to TRBJ2-7; 10 positions match TRBD2. This CDR3 region has 15 residues. The V and J ends lost 3 bases and 7 bases, in that order; junction bases with no gene match: 9. Germline V gene lookup returns CDR1 ENHRY and CDR2 SYGVKD. CDR3 region: CAISDGLAEGWEQYF. CDR3 bases: TGTGCCATCAGTGACGGACTAGCGGAGGGGTGGGAGCAGTACTTC.

This clone was observed once. CDR3: CASSQDGTKRTQYF. CDR3 bases: TGTGCCAGCAGCCAAGATGGGACTAAGCGTACGCAGTATTTT. This chain uses TRBV4-2 with TRBJ2-3, with TRBD2 identical over 7 bases. From germline, CDR1 is LGHNA and CDR2 YNFKEQ. The trim removed 0 bases at V and 8 bases at J, leaving 5 bases unmatched. The CDR3 is 14 amino acids.

This chain joins TRBV7-9 and TRBJ2-6; 7 bases agree with TRBD1. From germline, CDR1 is SEHNR and CDR2 FQNEAQ (reference sequence). With V trimmed by 5 bases and J by 4 bases, 11 bases remained unmatched. CDR3 length: 17 amino acids. The CDR3, as DNA: TGTGCCAGCAGCGGAGCGACAGGGATCCGAGGGGCCAACGTCCTGACTTTC. Residues: CASSGATGIRGANVLTF.

This chain's CDR3 is CASSTNRGFLGYF. In nucleotides, the CDR3 is TGTGCCAGCAGCACCAACAGGGGTTTCCTCGGGTATTTT. The chain has TRBV7-2 and TRBJ2-3, with 7 positions matching TRBD1. Germline-derived CDR1 and CDR2 are SGHTA and FQGNSA. The V gene end was trimmed by 5 bases and the J gene end by 14 bases; junction bases not matched to a gene: 13. This CDR3 has 13 amino acids.

This chain connects TRBV5-1 to TRBJ2-2; 7 nucleotides line up with TRBD2. V dropped 4 bases and J dropped 7; count of bases not matched to a gene: 4. CDR1 and CDR2 from the germline V gene are SGHRS and YFSETQ. The CDR3 is 13 residues long. Here the CDR3 DNA reads TGCGCCAGCAGCCAAAGCGGGGACGGGGAGCTGTTTTTT. This codes for CASSQSGDGELFF.

The chain combines TRBV7-8 with TRBJ2-7; a possible D gene is TRBD2 (5 bases). This CDR3 spans 14 amino acids. With 7 bases removed from V and 9 bases from J, the gap between germline ends came to 22 bases. The germline CDR1 and CDR2 sequences are SGHVS and FQNEAQ. DNA of the CDR3: TGTGCCAGCACCACCAAGCGGCTAGTCTCCACGCAGTACTTC. As protein: CASTTKRLVSTQYF.

This clone was counted once. V and J are TRBV5-1 and TRBJ2-7; no clear D gene. Per the germline V gene, CDR1 is SGHRS and CDR2 is YFSETQ. The CDR3 runs to 15 residues. V lost 0 bases, J lost 0 bases, and 10 bases lay in between. As DNA, the CDR3 is TGCGCCAGCAGCTTGGCCGCGACACCCTCCTACGAGCAGTACTTC. Protein: CASSLAATPSYEQYF.

This rearrangement joins TRBV18 to TRBJ2-7; tentative D call: TRBD2 (5 bases). Per germline, CDR1 KGHSH and CDR2 LQKENI. The CDR3 is 14 amino acids. Trimming pared 0 bases from V and 5 bases from J, leaving 11 bases between. The CDR3 DNA follows: TGTGCCAGCTCACCACCAGGCGGGTTTAACGAGCAGTACTTC. As protein: CASSPPGGFNEQYF.

The V and J genes are TRBV6-6 and TRBJ2-3; perhaps TRBD1 as D (5 bases). The CDR3 has 15 amino acids. V was trimmed by 5 bases and J by 3 bases, leaving 15 bases between them. Germline CDR1 reads MNHNY; CDR2 reads SVGAGI (reference sequence). The CDR3 nucleotides read TGTGCCAGCAGTCCACCTGGGGCGCAGACAGATACGCAGTATTTT. Amino acids: CASSPPGAQTDTQYF.

This rearrangement joins TRBV5-6 to TRBJ2-7, with no clear D. Germline V gene data show CDR1 as SGHDT and CDR2 as YYEEEE. V was pared by 3 bases and J by 3 bases, with 4 bases between. The CDR3 is 11 amino acids. The CDR3 nucleotides are TGTGCCAGCAGCTCCTACTACGAGCAGTACTTC. This gives the protein CASSSYYEQYF.

The chain recombines TRBV19 with TRBJ1-6; D gene unclear. The germline V and J ends were trimmed by 8 bases and 8 bases, with 13 bases remaining between them. The CDR3 is made up of 13 amino acids. Germline V gives CDR1 LNHDA, CDR2 SQIVND (reference sequence). The CDR3 loop reads CASAPVEDSPLHF. The CDR3 nucleotides read TGTGCCAGTGCCCCGGTCGAGGATTCACCCCTCCACTTT.

The chain carries TRBV6-6 and TRBJ1-1, with 7 bases fitting TRBD1. CDR1 MNHNY and CDR2 SVGAGI come from the germline V gene (reference sequence). Trimming took 7 bases from V and 7 from J; bases not matched to a gene: 6. This CDR3 comprises 12 residues. CDR3 in DNA: TGTGCCAGCACACCAGGGGGGGTTGAAGCTTTCTTT. It codes for CASTPGGVEAFF.

The chain carries TRBV27 and TRBJ2-7; D uncertain. CDR1 is MNHEY, CDR2 SMNVEV, per germline (reference sequence). This CDR3 contains 13 residues. Trimming pared 1 base from V and 6 bases from J, leaving 10 bases between. The CDR3 spells CASSLFYASEQYF. As DNA, the CDR3 is TGTGCCAGCAGTTTATTTTACGCATCCGAGCAGTACTTC.

The chain couples TRBV27 to TRBJ2-1, with 11 bases matching TRBD1. CDR3 length equals 16 residues. In germline, CDR1 is MNHEY, CDR2 SMNVEV (reference sequence). Unmatched junction bases numbered 8, after V lost 4 bases and J lost 6 bases. CDR3 coding DNA: TGTGCCAGCAGTTCGCCGGGACAGGGGGTTGTCAATGAGCAGTTCTTC. Amino acids: CASSSPGQGVVNEQFF.

The chain joins TRBV11-2 to TRBJ1-1; possible D gene TRBD1, 5 bases. Trimming removed 5 bases at V and 6 bases at J, with 10 bases between. Germline values: CDR1 SGHAT, CDR2 FQNNGV. CDR3 length: 12 residues. CDR3 nucleotide sequence: TGTGCCAGCAGCCGGGACGGCTCTGAAGCTTTCTTT. Translation: CASSRDGSEAFF.

The chain recombines TRBV18 with TRBJ2-7, with a tentative D call TRBD2 (6 bases). Per germline, CDR1 KGHSH and CDR2 LQKENI. The CDR3 consists of 16 residues. Trimming stripped 8 bases from V and 1 base from J, with 21 bases between. Written as DNA, the CDR3 is TGTGCCAGCCACTGGGGGGACGGGAGAGGATCCTACGAGCAGTACTTC. As protein: CASHWGDGRGSYEQYF.

This chain joins TRBV6-6 and TRBJ1-5, with 7 bases identical to TRBD1. The CDR3 consists of 16 residues. CDR1 is MNHNY and CDR2 is SVGAGI in the germline V gene (reference sequence). The V segment lost 6 bases and the J segment 6 bases; nucleotides outside the gene matches: 14. CDR3 amino acids: CASSLARGQPGQPQHF. Here the CDR3 DNA reads TGTGCCAGCAGCCTCGCCCGGGGACAGCCAGGTCAGCCCCAGCATTTT.

This clone has a single count. The V gene is TRBV11-2, the J gene TRBJ2-5; D is unresolved. CDR1 is SGHAT, CDR2 FQNNGV, per germline. This CDR3 region has 11 residues. Between the trimmed V and J ends, which lost 2 bases and 4 bases, there was a span of 2 bases. The CDR3 DNA follows: TGTGCCAGCAGCTTATCAGAGACCCAGTACTTC. As protein: CASSLSETQYF.

Concerning this clone itself: Relative to the germline gene, one junction end is altered; a read error may explain this. The chain is built from TRBV5-6 and TRBJ2-1; TRBD2 is a possible D gene (5 bases). Germline CDR1 SGHDT, CDR2 YYEEEE. CDR3 size: 17 residues. CDR3 bases: TGTGCCAGCAGCTTGGGCCGGGGTCAAACCTCCTATAATGAGCAGTTCTTC. Amino acid sequence: CASSLGRGQTSYNEQFF.

This clone appeared a few times. The V and J genes are TRBV2 and TRBJ1-1; TRBD1 matches at 7 bases. The CDR3 consists of 14 residues. The germline CDR1 and CDR2 sequences are SNHLY and FYNNEI. The V and J ends lost 6 bases and 0 bases, in that order; junction bases with no gene match: 4. CDR3 protein: CASRMDRLNTEAFF. The CDR3 DNA reads TGTGCCAGCAGGATGGACAGGTTGAACACTGAAGCTTTCTTT.